This record concerns one T cell receptor beta chain sequence. Its matching antigen is unknown. Between the trimmed V and J ends, which lost 0 bases and 1 base, there was a span of 19 bases. The germline V gene encodes CDR1 MNHNS and CDR2 SASEGT. The length of the CDR3 is 19 residues. The data belong to a study of beta chain features in type 1 diabetes. Study-level results: TCRB repertoires of naive, central memory and Treg cells appeared more similar among patients than among healthy donors. Among type 1 diabetes patients, VDJ junctions had fewer insertions and more deletions. cDNA-based sequencing might over-represent cells highly expressing TCR.

Expressed TCRB transcripts got sequenced, as all isolated RNA was reverse transcribed. Sequenced naive, central memory and regulatory T cell samples produced an average of around 3.8 million reads. The assay was immunoSEQ multiplex PCR, and TCRdb's table has in-frame clones only and misses some. This table has 60,000 or so clones, approximately 59% appearing once. The sequenced sample was Tregs from blood. The receptor was isolated from a woman aged 18-29 years in good health. The chain employs TRBV6-1 and TRBJ2-1; possibly TRBD2 for D (7 bases). CDR3 nucleotide sequence: TGTGCCAGCAGTGAAGCGGGGGGGGCTAGCGGAATATCCTACAATGAGCAGTTCTTC. Its translation: CASSEAGGASGISYNEQFF.